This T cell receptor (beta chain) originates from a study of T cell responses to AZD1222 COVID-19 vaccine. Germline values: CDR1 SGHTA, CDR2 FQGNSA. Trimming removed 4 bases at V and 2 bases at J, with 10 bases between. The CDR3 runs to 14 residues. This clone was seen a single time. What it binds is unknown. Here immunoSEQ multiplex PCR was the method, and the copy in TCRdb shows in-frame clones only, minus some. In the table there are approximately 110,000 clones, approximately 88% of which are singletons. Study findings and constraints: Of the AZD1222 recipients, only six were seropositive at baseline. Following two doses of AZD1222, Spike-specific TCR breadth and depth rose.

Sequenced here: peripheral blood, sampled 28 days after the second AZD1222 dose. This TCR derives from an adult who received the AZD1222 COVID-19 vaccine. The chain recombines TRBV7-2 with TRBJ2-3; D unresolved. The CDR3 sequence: CASSSPTNTDTQYF. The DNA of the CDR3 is TGTGCCAGCAGCTCACCTACAAACACAGATACGCAGTATTTT.